The source of this T cell receptor beta chain is a study of control samples from healthy donors and cancer patients. Here immunoSEQ multiplex PCR was the method, and the copy in TCRdb shows in-frame clones only, minus some. Of 55,000 to 70,000 clones in the sample, around 90% are singletons; the top ten hold 0.91%. V lost 4 bases and J lost 0, with 9 bases in between. CDR1 is MNHEY, CDR2 SVGAGI, per germline. The CDR3 contains 14 residues. The source of this sequence is a man between 25 and 39 years old with colorectal cancer. The genes are TRBV6-5 and TRBJ1-1; D remains unclear. Specimen: PBMCs. In DNA form, the CDR3 reads TGTGCCAGCAGTTCTACCGGGATGAACACTGAAGCTTTCTTT. It specifies CASSSTGMNTEAFF.